The sequence of this T cell receptor (beta chain) was determined in a study of a mutant IDH1 vaccine in newly diagnosed glioma. Study context: Treated patients showed a male proportion of approximately 62%, a female proportion of about 40%, and a mean age of around 40 years.

Comments on this clone: Its antigen remains unidentified.

V was cut by 5 bases and J by 2 bases, with 18 bases left in between. In germline, CDR1 is WNHNN, CDR2 SYGVQD (reference sequence). CDR3 length: 17 amino acids. Sequenced by immunoSEQ multiplex PCR; TCRdb stores in-frame clones only, minus some. This sample has around 78,000 clones, with 90% to 95% found just once. Documented time point: week 5, during vaccination. Every single dose of the vaccine, 300 ug of mutant IDH1 20-mer peptide, came with topical imiquimod. Sequenced material: PBMCs, taken from a glioma patient whose treatment included an IDH1 peptide vaccine. V is TRBV10-1 and J is TRBJ2-2; D might be TRBD1 or TRBD2, each matching 5 bases. The sequence was collected from a woman in her forties or fifties with glioma. CDR3 in amino acids: CASSPPWGSRNTGELFF. The CDR3 DNA is TGCGCCAGCAGTCCCCCCTGGGGGAGCCGAAACACCGGGGAGCTGTTTTTT.